A selection of T cell receptor beta chains follows, all from one sample in a study of blood T cell repertoires in COVID-19. Produced via immunoSEQ multiplex PCR; TCRdb's table is partial and in-frame only. The sample shows 350,000 to 500,000 clones, about 90% of them seen only once. The specimen was peripheral blood. The receptors were sampled from a man between 18 and 29 years old with COVID-19, enrolled during active disease. Both conserved end residues are part of each CDR3. D genes are given only for firm matches. Only part of the rows carry a size: once, few, many, or a class if the clone is expanded.

cdr3_aa cdr3_nt j_call clone_size v_call d_call
CATSPSGTDTQYF TGTGCCACCAGCCCTAGCGGCACAGATACGCAGTATTTT TRBJ2-3 NA TRBV24-1 NA
CASGRGEICSGNTIYF TGCGCCAGCGGGAGGGGGGAGATTTGCTCTGGAAACACCATATATTTT TRBJ1-3 NA TRBV10-1 NA
CASSLGQGYNEQFF TGCGCCAGCAGCTTGGGACAGGGATACAATGAGCAGTTCTTC TRBJ2-1 NA TRBV5-1 TRBD1
CASSPPKGQGAYEQYF TGTGCCAGCTCACCACCGAAGGGACAGGGGGCGTACGAGCAGTACTTC TRBJ2-7 few TRBV18 TRBD1
CASSPIPGSTQPQHF TGCGCCAGCAGCCCAATACCGGGATCTACTCAGCCCCAGCATTTT TRBJ1-5 NA TRBV4-1 NA
CASSLGDSSPYEQYF TGTGCCAGCAGCTTAGGGGACTCGTCCCCCTACGAGCAGTACTTC TRBJ2-7 NA TRBV11-3 NA
CSVDPGNTGELFF TGCAGCGTTGATCCCGGGAACACCGGGGAGCTGTTTTTT TRBJ2-2 once TRBV29-1 NA
CASSYSHPAGGSGELFF TGTGCCAGCAGTTACTCTCATCCAGCGGGGGGTTCGGGGGAGCTGTTTTTT TRBJ2-2 NA TRBV6-2/TRBV6-3 TRBD2
CASSLDLDNPLNEQFF TGTGCCAGCAGCTTAGATCTGGACAACCCCCTCAATGAGCAGTTCTTC TRBJ2-1 NA TRBV11-3 NA
CASSGTGREGLNVYF TGTGCCAGCAGCGGAACGGGGCGGGAGGGCCTTAATGTGTACTTC TRBJ2-7 NA TRBV5-4 TRBD2
CASSWGLAEDYNEQFF TGTGCCAGCAGTTGGGGACTAGCGGAGGACTACAATGAGCAGTTCTTC TRBJ2-1 NA TRBV6-5 TRBD2
CASSLHTDTQYF TGTGCCAGCAGCTTACACACAGATACGCAGTATTTT TRBJ2-3 NA TRBV4-2 NA
CASSLTPGADDTQYF TGTGCCAGCAGCTTAACCCCGGGAGCGGACGATACGCAGTATTTT TRBJ2-3 NA TRBV7-6 NA
CASSLTGGEETQYF TGTGCCAGCAGCTTAACGGGAGGAGAAGAGACCCAGTACTTC TRBJ2-5 NA TRBV7-2 TRBD2
CASSTGLARESDTGELFF TGTGCCAGTAGCACAGGACTAGCTCGGGAGTCGGACACCGGGGAGCTGTTTTTT TRBJ2-2 NA TRBV19 TRBD2
CASSPGTGGNQPQHF TGTGCCAGCAGTCCCGGGACAGGGGGCAATCAGCCCCAGCATTTT TRBJ1-5 NA TRBV27 TRBD1
CASFHRQSSYSPLHF TGTGCCAGCTTTCATCGACAGTCTTCTTATTCACCCCTCCACTTT TRBJ1-6 NA TRBV21-1 NA
CASSQVLAKNIQYF TGCGCCAGCAGCCAAGTTCTAGCCAAAAACATTCAGTACTTC TRBJ2-4 NA TRBV4-1 NA
CASSGAPYNEQFF TGTGCCAGTAGCGGGGCGCCCTACAATGAGCAGTTCTTC TRBJ2-1 NA TRBV6-5 TRBD2
CASTPTPGTKYEQYF TGTGCCAGCACGCCGACCCCCGGGACAAAGTACGAGCAGTACTTC TRBJ2-7 NA TRBV3-1/TRBV3-2 NA
CASSGTGPTDTQYF TGTGCCAGTAGCGGGACAGGACCCACAGATACGCAGTATTTT TRBJ2-3 NA TRBV19 TRBD1
CASSLTGEGGNTEAFF TGCGCCAGCAGCTTGACTGGAGAGGGTGGCAACACTGAAGCTTTCTTT TRBJ1-1 NA TRBV5-1 NA
CASSSSLLAGAYNEQFF TGCGCCAGCAGCTCCTCCCTCCTAGCGGGGGCCTACAATGAGCAGTTCTTC TRBJ2-1 once TRBV5-1 TRBD2
CASSQDTLWEQYF TGCGCCAGCAGCCAAGATACTCTTTGGGAGCAGTACTTC TRBJ2-7 few TRBV4-1 NA
CASGSEQGYEQYF TGTGCCAGCGGCTCAGAACAGGGTTACGAGCAGTACTTC TRBJ2-7 NA TRBV3-1/TRBV3-2 NA
CASSEGLVSFGSPLHF TGCGCCAGCAGTGAGGGGCTGGTGTCCTTTGGTTCACCCCTCCACTTT TRBJ1-6 once TRBV10-2 NA
CASRGSGTGELFF TGTGCCAGCAGGGGCAGTGGCACCGGGGAGCTGTTTTTT TRBJ2-2 NA TRBV2 NA
CASSYGLAGTDTQYF TGTGCCAGCAGTTACGGACTAGCGGGCACAGATACGCAGTATTTT TRBJ2-3 NA TRBV6-5 TRBD2
CASSYGQGDQPQHF TGTGCCAGCAGTTACGGGCAGGGGGACCAGCCCCAGCATTTT TRBJ1-5 NA TRBV6-5 TRBD1
CASDNPASFVTDTQYF TGTGCTAGTGACAACCCTGCTAGCTTTGTCACAGATACGCAGTATTTT TRBJ2-3 NA TRBV12-5 NA
CASSGTGSGYGYTF TGTGCCAGCAGTGGAACAGGGTCCGGCTATGGCTACACCTTC TRBJ1-2 NA TRBV25-1 NA
CSVQGATAGDLSTDTQYF TGCAGCGTACAGGGGGCGACAGCGGGGGATCTCAGCACAGATACGCAGTATTTT TRBJ2-3 NA TRBV29-1 NA
CASSVYGTRHAENYGYTF TGTGCCAGCAGCGTCTACGGGACACGACACGCGGAGAACTATGGCTACACCTTC TRBJ1-2 once TRBV7-9 NA
CASSQEATGSGNTIYF TGTGCCAGCAGCCAAGAAGCGACAGGCTCTGGAAACACCATATATTTT TRBJ1-3 NA TRBV3-1/TRBV3-2 NA
CAWSVAGGPYEQYF TGTGCCTGGAGTGTGGCAGGGGGCCCCTACGAGCAGTACTTC TRBJ2-7 NA TRBV30 TRBD1
CASSVEGRGHGYTF TGTGCCAGCAGCGTAGAGGGCAGGGGGCACGGCTACACCTTC TRBJ1-2 NA TRBV9 TRBD1
CASSITPGFNQPQHF TGTGCCAGTAGTATTACCCCCGGTTTTAATCAGCCCCAGCATTTT TRBJ1-5 NA TRBV19 NA
CASSSSQGAPEAFF TGTGCCAGTAGTTCCTCCCAGGGGGCCCCTGAAGCTTTCTTT TRBJ1-1 once TRBV19 TRBD1
CATSRDLREKTQYF TGTGCCACCAGCAGAGATTTGAGGGAGAAGACCCAGTACTTC TRBJ2-5 NA TRBV15 NA
CASGGYNEQFF TGTGCCAGTGGGGGGTACAATGAGCAGTTCTTC TRBJ2-1 NA TRBV19 NA
CASSLARVNTEAFF TGCGCCAGCAGCTTGGCCAGGGTTAACACTGAAGCTTTCTTT TRBJ1-1 NA TRBV5-1 NA
CASSLTGTSSYEQYF TGTGCCAGCAGCTTAACGGGTACCAGCTCCTACGAGCAGTACTTC TRBJ2-7 NA TRBV7-9 NA
CASNGGGRTQYF TGTGCCAGCAATGGCGGTGGTAGGACCCAGTACTTC TRBJ2-5 NA TRBV2 NA
CARSWIAGGPRSTDTQYF TGTGCCAGAAGCTGGATAGCGGGGGGGCCTAGAAGCACAGATACGCAGTATTTT TRBJ2-3 NA TRBV5-3 TRBD2
CASSQGQMDGYEQYF TGTGCCAGCAGCCAGGGACAAATGGACGGCTACGAGCAGTACTTC TRBJ2-7 NA TRBV4-2 NA
CASSPTASGTLYNEQFF TGTGCCAGCAGCCCTACAGCTAGCGGTACACTGTACAATGAGCAGTTCTTC TRBJ2-1 NA TRBV5-4 TRBD2